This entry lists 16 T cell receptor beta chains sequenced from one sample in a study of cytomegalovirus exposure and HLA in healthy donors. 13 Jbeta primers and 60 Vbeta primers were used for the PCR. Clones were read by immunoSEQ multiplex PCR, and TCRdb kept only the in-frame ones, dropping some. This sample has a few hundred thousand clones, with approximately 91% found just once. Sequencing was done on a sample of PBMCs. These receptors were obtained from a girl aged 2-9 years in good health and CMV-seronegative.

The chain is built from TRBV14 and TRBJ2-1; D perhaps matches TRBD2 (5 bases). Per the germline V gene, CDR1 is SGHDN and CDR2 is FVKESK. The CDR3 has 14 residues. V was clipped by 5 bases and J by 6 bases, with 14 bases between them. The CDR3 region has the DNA TGTGCCAGCAGCGTAGCGCCCCCCGGCAATGAGCAGTTCTTC. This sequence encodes CASSVAPPGNEQFF.

CDR3 sequence reads: CASSGPGTSSYEQYF. CDR3 coding DNA: TGCGCCAGCAGTGGACCCGGGACTAGTAGCTACGAGCAGTACTTC. This chain joins TRBV10-1 and TRBJ2-7; TRBD2 agrees at 8 bases. This CDR3 region has 15 residues. V was pared by 4 bases and J by 3 bases, with 8 bases of the junction left unmatched. The V gene's germline CDR1 is WNHNN and CDR2 SYGVQD (reference sequence).

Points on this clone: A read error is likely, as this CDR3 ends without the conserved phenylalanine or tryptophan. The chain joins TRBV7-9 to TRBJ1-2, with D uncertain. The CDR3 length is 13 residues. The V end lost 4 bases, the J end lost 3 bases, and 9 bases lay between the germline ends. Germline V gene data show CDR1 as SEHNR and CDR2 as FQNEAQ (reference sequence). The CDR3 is CASSSTTDYGYTL. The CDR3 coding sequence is TGTGCCAGCAGCTCAACTACAGACTATGGCTACACCCTC.

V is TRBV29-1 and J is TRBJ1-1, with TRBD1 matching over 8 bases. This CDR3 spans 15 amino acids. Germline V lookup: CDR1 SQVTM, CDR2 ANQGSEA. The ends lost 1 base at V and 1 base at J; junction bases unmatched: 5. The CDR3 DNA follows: TGCAGCGTTGAAGGGGGACAGGTGACGAACACTGAAGCTTTCTTT. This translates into CSVEGGQVTNTEAFF.

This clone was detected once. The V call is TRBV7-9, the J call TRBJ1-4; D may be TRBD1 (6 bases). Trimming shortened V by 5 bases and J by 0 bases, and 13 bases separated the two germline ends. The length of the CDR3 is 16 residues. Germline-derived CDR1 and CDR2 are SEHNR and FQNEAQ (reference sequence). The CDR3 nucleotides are TGTGCCAGCAGCCAAACAGGGAGCTCAACTAATGAAAAACTGTTTTTT. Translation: CASSQTGSSTNEKLFF.

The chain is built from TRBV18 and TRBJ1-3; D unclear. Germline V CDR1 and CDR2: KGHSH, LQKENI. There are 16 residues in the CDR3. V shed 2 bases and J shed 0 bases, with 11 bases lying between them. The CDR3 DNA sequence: TGTGCCAGCTCACCAGTGGGAGGGAGCTCTGGAAACACCATATATTTT. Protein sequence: CASSPVGGSSGNTIYF.

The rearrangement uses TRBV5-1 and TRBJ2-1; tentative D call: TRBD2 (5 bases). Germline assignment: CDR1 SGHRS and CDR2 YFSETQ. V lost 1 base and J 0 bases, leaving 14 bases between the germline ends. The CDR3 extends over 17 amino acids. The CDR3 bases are TGCGCCAGCAGCTTGCGCGATCGGGGTTACTCCTACAATGAGCAGTTCTTC. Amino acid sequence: CASSLRDRGYSYNEQFF.

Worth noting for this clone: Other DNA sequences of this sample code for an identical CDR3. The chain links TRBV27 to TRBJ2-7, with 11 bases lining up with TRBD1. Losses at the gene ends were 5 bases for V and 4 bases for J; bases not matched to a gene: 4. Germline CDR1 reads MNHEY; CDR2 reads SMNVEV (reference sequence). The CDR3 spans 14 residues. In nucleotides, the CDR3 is TGTGCCAGCAGTAGCGGACAGGGGGCGTACGAGCAGTACTTC. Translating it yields CASSSGQGAYEQYF.

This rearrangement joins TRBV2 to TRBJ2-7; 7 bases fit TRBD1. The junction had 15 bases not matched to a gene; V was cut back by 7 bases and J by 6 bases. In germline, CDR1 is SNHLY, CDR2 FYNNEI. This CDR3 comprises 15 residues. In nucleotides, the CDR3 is TGTGCCAGCAATGACAGGGATCAGCACCACTCCGAGCAGTACTTC. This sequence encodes CASNDRDQHHSEQYF.

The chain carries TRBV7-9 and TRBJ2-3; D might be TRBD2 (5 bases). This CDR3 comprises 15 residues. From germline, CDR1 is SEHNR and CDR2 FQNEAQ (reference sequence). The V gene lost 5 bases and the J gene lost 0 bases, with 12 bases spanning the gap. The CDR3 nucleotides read TGTGCCAGCAGCCCTAGCAGCAGTAGCACAGATACGCAGTATTTT. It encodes CASSPSSSSTDTQYF.

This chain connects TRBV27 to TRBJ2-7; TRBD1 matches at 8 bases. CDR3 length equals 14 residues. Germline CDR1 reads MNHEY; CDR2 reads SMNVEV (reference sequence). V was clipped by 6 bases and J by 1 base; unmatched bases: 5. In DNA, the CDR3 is TGTGCCAGCAGCCTGGACAGGGTTTCCTACGAGCAGTACTTC. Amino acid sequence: CASSLDRVSYEQYF.

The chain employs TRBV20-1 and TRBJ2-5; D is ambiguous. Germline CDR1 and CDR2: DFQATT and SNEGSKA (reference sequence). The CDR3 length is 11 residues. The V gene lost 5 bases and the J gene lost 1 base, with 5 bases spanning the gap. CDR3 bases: TGCAGTGCTCTCCCCCAAGAGACCCAGTACTTC. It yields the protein CSALPQETQYF.

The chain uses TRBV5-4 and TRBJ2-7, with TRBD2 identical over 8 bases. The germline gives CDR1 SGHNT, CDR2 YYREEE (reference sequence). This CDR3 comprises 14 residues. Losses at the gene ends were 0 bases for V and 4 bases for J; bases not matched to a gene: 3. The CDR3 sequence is CASSLDSGTYEQYF. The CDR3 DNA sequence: TGTGCCAGCAGCTTGGATAGCGGGACGTACGAGCAGTACTTC.

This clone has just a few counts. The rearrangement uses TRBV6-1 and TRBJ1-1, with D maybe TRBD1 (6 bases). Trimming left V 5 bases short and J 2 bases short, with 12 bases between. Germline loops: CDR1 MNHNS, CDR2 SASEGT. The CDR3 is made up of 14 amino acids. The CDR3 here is CASSLLRGNTEAFF. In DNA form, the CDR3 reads TGTGCCAGCAGTCTCCTCAGGGGTAACACTGAAGCTTTCTTT.

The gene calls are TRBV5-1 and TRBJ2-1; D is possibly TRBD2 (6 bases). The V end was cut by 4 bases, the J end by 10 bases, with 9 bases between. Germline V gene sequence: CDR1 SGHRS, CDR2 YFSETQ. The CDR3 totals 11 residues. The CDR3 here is CASSDLAEQFF. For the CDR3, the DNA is TGCGCCAGCAGCGACCTAGCGGAGCAGTTCTTC.

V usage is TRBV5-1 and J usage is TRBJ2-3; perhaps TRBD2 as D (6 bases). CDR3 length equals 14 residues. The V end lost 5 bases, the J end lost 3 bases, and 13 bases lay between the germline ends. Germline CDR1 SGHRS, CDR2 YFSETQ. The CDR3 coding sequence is TGCGCCAGCAGTGGGGGGTTAAGAACAGATACGCAGTATTTT. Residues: CASSGGLRTDTQYF.